This T cell receptor (beta chain) appears in the sequencing data of a study of cytomegalovirus exposure and HLA in healthy donors. The PCR employed 60 Vbeta primers together with 13 Jbeta primers. Libraries were prepared by immunoSEQ multiplex PCR; TCRdb keeps only in-frame clonotypes and omits some of them. The table shows approximately 120,000 clones, with about 15% occurring only once. The donors comprised healthy bone marrow donors. Overall study results and limits: After further analysis at a later stage, 16,951 TCR beta sequences were associated with HLA alleles at 0.05 false discovery rate. Earlier findings revealed that most TCR beta V segments proved productive either about 90% or about 30% of the time.

Germline loops: CDR1 SGDLS, CDR2 YYNGEE. CDR3 length: 17 amino acids. Losses at the gene ends were 1 base for V and 0 bases for J; bases not matched to a gene: 6. Comment on this clone: The antigen is unknown.

Sequencing was carried out using PBMCs. The receptor was isolated from a female donor in good health and CMV-seropositive. The rearrangement links TRBV9 to TRBJ2-3; 9 positions match TRBD2. The CDR3 protein is CASSVRGLASSTDTQYF. In nucleotides, the CDR3 is TGTGCCAGCAGCGTAAGGGGACTAGCATCTAGCACAGATACGCAGTATTTT.